The entry that follows covers one T cell receptor (beta chain) sequence. This sample was included in a study of blood T cell repertoires in COVID-19. Here immunoSEQ multiplex PCR was the method, and the copy in TCRdb shows in-frame clones only, minus some. Of 250,000 or so clones listed, about 80% are singletons. Trimming took 8 bases from V and 0 from J, leaving 14 bases between them. The CDR3 is 15 residues long. Per germline, CDR1 LGHDT and CDR2 YNNKEL (reference sequence). The chain uses TRBV3-1 (or the pseudogene TRBV3-2) and TRBJ2-4; a possible D gene is TRBD1 (5 bases). The receptor was isolated from a woman aged 80 or over with acute or convalescent COVID-19. The source material was peripheral blood. The CDR3 bases are TGTGCCAGCCGAGAGGACACCCTAGCCAAAAACATTCAGTACTTC. Translated, it gives CASREDTLAKNIQYF.